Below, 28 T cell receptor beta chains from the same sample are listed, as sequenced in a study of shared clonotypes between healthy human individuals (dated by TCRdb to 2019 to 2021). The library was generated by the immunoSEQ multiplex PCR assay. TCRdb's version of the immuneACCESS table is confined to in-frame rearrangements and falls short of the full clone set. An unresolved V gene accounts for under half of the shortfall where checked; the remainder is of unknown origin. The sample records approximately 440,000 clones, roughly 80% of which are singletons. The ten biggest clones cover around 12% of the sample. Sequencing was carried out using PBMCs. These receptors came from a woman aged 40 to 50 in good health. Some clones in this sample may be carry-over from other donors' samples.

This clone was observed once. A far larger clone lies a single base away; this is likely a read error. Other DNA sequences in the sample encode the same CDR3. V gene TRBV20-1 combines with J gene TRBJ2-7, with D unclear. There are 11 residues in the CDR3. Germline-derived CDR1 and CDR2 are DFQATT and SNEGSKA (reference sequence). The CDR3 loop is CSARRAYEQYF. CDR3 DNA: TGCAGCGCTAGAAGAGCCTACGAGCAGTACTTC.

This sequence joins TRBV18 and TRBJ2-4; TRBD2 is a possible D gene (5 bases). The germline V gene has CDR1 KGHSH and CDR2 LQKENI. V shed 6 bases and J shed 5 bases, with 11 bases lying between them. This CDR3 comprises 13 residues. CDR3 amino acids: CASSPTRENIQYF. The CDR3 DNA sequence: TGTGCCAGCTCCCCTACTAGGGAAAACATTCAGTACTTC.

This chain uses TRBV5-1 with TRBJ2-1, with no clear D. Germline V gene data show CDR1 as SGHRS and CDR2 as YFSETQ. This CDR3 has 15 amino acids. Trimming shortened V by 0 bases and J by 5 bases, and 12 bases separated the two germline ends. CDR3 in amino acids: CASSLDKLGDNEQFF. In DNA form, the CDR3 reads TGCGCCAGCAGCTTGGACAAGCTAGGTGACAATGAGCAGTTCTTC.

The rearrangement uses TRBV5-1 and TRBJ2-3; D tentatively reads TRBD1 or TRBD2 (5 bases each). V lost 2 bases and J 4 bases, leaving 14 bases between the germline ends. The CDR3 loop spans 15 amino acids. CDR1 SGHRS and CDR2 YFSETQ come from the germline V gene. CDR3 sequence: CASSFGTPGSDTQYF. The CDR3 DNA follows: TGCGCCAGCAGCTTCGGGACCCCAGGTTCAGATACGCAGTATTTT.

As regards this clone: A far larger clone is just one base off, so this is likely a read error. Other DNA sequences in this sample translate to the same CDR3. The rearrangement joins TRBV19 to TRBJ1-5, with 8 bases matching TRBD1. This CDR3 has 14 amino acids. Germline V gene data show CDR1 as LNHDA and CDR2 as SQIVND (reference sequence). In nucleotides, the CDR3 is TGTGCTAGTAGGGCAGGGGGCGGCAATCAGCCCCAGCATTTT. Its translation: CASRAGGGNQPQHF.

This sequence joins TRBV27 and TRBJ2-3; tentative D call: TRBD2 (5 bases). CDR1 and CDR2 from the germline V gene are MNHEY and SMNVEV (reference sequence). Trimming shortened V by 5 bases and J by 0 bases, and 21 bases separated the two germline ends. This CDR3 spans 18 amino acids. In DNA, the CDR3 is TGTGCCAGCAGTACCCTGATGGGAGCGGATCCTAGCACAGATACGCAGTATTTT. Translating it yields CASSTLMGADPSTDTQYF.

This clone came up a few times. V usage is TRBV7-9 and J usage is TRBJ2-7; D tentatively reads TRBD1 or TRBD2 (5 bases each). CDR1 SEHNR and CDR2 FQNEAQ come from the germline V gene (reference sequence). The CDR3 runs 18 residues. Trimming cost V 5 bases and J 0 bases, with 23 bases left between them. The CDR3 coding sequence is TGTGCCAGCAGCCAAGGTCCCCCCGGGACCTCGATCTCCTACGAGCAGTACTTC. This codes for CASSQGPPGTSISYEQYF.

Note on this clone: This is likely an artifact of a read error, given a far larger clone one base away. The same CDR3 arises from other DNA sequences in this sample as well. The CDR3: CASSQDRARFYGYTF. CDR3 nucleotide sequence: TGCGCCAGCAGCCAGGACCGAGCAAGATTCTATGGCTACACCTTC. This chain links TRBV4-3 with TRBJ1-2, with D hard to call. Germline assignment: CDR1 LGHNA and CDR2 YSLEER. V was shortened by 3 bases and J by 4 bases, with 15 bases between the two germline ends. The CDR3 length is 15 residues.

The CDR3 DNA reads TGCGCCAGCAGCTTGGCCGATACGCAGTATTTT. This translates into CASSLADTQYF. This chain links TRBV5-1 with TRBJ2-3; D remains unclear. The CDR3 contains 11 residues. Trimming removed 0 bases from V and 6 bases from J, with 2 bases in between. Germline assignment: CDR1 SGHRS and CDR2 YFSETQ.

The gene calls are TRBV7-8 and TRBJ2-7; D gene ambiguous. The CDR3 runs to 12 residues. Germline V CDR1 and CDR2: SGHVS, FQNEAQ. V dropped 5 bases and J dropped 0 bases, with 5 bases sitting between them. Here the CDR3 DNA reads TGTGCCAGCAGCATGAGCTCCTACGAGCAGTACTTC. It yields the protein CASSMSSYEQYF. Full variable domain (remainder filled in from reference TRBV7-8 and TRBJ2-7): GAGVSQSPRYKVAKRGQDVALRCDPISGHVSLFWYQQALGQGPEFLTYFQNEAQLDKSGLPSDRFFAERPEGSVSTLKIQRTQQEDSAVYLCASSMSSYEQYFGPGTRLTVT.

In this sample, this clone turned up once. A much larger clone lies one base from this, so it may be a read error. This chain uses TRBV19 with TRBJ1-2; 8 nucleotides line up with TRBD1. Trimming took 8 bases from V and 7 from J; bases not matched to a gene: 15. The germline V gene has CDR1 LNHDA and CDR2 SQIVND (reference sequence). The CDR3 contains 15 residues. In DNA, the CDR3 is TGTGCCAGTGCCCAAAGGACAGGGTTCTTTGTTGGCTACACCTTC. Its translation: CASAQRTGFFVGYTF.

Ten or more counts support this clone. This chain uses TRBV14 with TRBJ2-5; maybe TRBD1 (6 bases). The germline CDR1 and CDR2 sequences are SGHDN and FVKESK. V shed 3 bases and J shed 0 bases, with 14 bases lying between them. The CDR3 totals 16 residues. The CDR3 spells CASSQRGTPYQETQYF. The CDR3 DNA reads TGTGCCAGCAGCCAGAGGGGGACACCGTACCAAGAGACCCAGTACTTC.

The DNA of the CDR3 is TGTGCCAGCAGCTTACGGCGGGAGGGCACAGATACGCAGTATTTT. Protein: CASSLRREGTDTQYF. The chain has TRBV7-9 and TRBJ2-3, with 8 bases identical to TRBD2. From germline, CDR1 is SEHNR and CDR2 FQNEAQ (reference sequence). The trim removed 2 bases at V and 1 base at J, leaving 2 bases unmatched. The CDR3 consists of 15 residues.

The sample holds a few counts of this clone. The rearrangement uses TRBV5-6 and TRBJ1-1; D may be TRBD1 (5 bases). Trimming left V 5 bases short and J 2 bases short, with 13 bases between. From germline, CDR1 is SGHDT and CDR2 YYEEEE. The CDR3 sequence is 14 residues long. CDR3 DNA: TGTGCCAGCAGACCTCAGGGTAGTAACACTGAAGCTTTCTTT. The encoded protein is CASRPQGSNTEAFF.

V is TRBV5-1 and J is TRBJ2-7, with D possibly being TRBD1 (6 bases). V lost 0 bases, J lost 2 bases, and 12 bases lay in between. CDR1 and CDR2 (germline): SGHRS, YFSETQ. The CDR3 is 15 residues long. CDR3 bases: TGCGCCAGCAGCTTGGTTGGACAGAGCGCCTACGAGCAGTACTTC. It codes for CASSLVGQSAYEQYF.

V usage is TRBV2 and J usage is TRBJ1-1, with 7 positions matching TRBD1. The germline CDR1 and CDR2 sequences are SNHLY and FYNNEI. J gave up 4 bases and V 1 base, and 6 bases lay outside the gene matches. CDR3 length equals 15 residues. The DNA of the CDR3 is TGTGCCAGCAGTGAAGGAAGGGGGCGGAGCACTGAAGCTTTCTTT. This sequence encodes CASSEGRGRSTEAFF. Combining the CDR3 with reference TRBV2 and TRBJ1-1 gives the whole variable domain EPEVTQTPSHQVTQMGQEVILRCVPISNHLYFYWYRQILGQKVEFLVSFYNNEISEKSEIFDDQFSVERPDGSNFTLKIRSTKLEDSAMYFCASSEGRGRSTEAFFGQGTRLTVV.

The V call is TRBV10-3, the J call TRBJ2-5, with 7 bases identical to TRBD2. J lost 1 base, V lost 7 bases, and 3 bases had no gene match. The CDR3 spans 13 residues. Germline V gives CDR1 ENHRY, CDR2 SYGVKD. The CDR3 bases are TGTGCCATCAAGGCTAGCGGCCAAGAGACCCAGTACTTC. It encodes CAIKASGQETQYF.

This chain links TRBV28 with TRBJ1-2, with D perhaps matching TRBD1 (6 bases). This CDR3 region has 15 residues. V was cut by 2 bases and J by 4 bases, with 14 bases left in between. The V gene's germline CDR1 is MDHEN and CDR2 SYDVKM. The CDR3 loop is CASSLPTGGPYGYTF. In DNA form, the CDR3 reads TGTGCCAGCAGTTTACCTACCGGGGGGCCCTATGGCTACACCTTC.

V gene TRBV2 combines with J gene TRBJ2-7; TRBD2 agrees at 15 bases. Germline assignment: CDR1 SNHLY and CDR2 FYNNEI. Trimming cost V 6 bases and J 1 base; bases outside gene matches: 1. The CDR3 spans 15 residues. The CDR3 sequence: CASSGTSGRSYEQYF. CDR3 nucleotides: TGTGCCAGCAGCGGGACTAGCGGGAGGTCCTACGAGCAGTACTTC. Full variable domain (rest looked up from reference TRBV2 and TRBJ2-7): EPEVTQTPSHQVTQMGQEVILRCVPISNHLYFYWYRQILGQKVEFLVSFYNNEISEKSEIFDDQFSVERPDGSNFTLKIRSTKLEDSAMYFCASSGTSGRSYEQYFGPGTRLTVT.

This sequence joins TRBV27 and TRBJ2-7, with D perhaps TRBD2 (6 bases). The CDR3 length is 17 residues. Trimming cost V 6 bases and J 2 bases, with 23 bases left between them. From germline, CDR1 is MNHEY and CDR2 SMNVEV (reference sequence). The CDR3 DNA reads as TGTGCCAGCAGACCTTTGGGAAGGGGAGGAGGGGCCTACGAGCAGTACTTC. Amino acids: CASRPLGRGGGAYEQYF.

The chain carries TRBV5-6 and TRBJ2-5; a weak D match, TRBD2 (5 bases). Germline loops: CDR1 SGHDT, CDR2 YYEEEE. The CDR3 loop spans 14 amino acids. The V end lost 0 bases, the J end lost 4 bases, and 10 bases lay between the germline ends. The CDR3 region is CASSLEVGVETQYF. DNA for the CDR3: TGTGCCAGCAGCTTGGAAGTCGGGGTAGAGACCCAGTACTTC.

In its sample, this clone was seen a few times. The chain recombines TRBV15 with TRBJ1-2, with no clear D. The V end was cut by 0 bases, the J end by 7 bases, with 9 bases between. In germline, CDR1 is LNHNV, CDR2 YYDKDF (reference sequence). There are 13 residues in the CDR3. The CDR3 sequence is CATSRERTGGYTF. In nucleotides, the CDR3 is TGTGCCACCAGCAGAGAACGGACTGGTGGCTACACCTTC.

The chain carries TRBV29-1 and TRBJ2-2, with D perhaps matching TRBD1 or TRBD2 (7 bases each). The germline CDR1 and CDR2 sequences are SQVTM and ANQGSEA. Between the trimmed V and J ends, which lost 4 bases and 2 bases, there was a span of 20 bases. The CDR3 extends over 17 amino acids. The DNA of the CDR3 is TGCAGCGTTGTGGGGGGGCTGACAGGGCCTAACACCGGGGAGCTGTTTTTT. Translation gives CSVVGGLTGPNTGELFF.

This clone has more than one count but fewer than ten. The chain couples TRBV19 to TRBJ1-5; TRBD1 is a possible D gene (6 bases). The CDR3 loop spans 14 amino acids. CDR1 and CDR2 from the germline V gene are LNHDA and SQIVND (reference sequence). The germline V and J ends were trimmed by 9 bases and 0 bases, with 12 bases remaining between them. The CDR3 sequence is CARGQGFSNQPQHF. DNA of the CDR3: TGTGCCAGGGGTCAGGGGTTTAGCAATCAGCCCCAGCATTTT.

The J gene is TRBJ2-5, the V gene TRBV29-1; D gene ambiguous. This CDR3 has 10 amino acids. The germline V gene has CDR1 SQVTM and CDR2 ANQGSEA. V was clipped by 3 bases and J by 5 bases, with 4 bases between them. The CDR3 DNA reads TGCAGCGTTGACTCGGAGACCCAGTACTTC. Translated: CSVDSETQYF.

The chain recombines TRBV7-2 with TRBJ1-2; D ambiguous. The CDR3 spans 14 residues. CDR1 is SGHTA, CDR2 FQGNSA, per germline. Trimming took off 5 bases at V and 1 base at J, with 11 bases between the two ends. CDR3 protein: CASSLRGGNYGYTF. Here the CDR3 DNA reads TGTGCCAGCAGCCTCCGGGGAGGTAACTATGGCTACACCTTC.

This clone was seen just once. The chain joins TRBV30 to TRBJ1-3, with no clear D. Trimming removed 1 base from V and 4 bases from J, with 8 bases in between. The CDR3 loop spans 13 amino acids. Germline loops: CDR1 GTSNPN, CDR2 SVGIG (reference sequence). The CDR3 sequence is CAWSGQVGNTIYF. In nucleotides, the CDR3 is TGTGCCTGGAGTGGGCAGGTCGGAAACACCATATATTTT.

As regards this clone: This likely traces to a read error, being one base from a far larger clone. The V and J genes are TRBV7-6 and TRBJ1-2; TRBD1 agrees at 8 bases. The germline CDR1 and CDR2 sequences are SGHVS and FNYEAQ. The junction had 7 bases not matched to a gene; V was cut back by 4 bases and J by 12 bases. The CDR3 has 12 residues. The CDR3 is CASSSTGEGNTF. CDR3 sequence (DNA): TGTGCCAGCAGCTCGACAGGGGAAGGCAACACCTTC.